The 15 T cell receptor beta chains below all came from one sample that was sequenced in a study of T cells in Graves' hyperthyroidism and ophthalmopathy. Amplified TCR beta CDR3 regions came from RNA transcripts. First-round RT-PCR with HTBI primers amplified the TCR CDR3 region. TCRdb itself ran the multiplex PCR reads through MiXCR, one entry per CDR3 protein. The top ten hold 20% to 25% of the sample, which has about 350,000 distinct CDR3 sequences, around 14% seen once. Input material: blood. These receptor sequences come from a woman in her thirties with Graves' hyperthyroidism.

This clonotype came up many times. Here the CDR3 reads CASSYSIRASSGNTIYF. CDR3 sequence (DNA): TGTGCCAGCAGTTACTCCATCCGGGCCTCCTCTGGAAACACCATATATTTT. The J gene is TRBJ1-3, the V gene TRBV6-6; no clear D. Germline CDR1 and CDR2: MNHNY and SVGAGI (reference sequence). The CDR3 has 17 residues. Trimming removed 0 bases at V and 0 bases at J, with 12 bases between.

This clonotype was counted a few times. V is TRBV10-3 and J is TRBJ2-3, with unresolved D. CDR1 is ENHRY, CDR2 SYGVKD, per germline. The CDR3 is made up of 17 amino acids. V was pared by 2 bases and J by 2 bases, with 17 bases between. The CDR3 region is CAISEKGRQSPTDTQYF. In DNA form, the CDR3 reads TGTGCCATCAGTGAGAAGGGTCGCCAATCCCCCACAGATACGCAGTATTTT.

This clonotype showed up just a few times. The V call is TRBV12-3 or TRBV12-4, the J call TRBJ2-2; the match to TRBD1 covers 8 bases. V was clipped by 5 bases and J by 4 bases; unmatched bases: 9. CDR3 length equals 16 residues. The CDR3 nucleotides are TGTGCCAGCAGTCTACCCAGGGGGCGCGTCACCGGGGAGCTGTTTTTT. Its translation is CASSLPRGRVTGELFF.

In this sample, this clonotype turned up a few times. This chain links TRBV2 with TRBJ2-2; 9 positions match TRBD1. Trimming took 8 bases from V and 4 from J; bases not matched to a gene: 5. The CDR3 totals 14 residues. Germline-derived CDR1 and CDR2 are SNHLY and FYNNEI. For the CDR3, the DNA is TGTGCCAGCCGAGGACAGGGGACCACCGGGGAGCTGTTTTTT. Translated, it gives CASRGQGTTGELFF.

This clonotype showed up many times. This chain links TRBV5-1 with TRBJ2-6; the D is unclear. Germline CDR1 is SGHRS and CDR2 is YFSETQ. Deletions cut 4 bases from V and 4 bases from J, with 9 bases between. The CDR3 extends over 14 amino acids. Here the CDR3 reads CASSEGSGANVLTF. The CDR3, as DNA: TGCGCCAGCAGCGAAGGATCCGGGGCCAACGTCCTGACTTTC.

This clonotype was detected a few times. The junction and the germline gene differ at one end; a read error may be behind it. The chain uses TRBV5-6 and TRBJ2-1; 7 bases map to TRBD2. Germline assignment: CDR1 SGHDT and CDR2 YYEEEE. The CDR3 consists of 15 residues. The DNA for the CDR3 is TGTGCCAGCAGCTTCGGGGCGGGAGCCTACAATGGGCAGTTCTTC. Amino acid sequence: CASSFGAGAYNGQFF.

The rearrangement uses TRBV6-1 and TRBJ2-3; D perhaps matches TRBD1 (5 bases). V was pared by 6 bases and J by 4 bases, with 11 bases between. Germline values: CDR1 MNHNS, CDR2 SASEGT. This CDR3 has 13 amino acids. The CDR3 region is CASSQGEPDTQYF. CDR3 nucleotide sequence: TGTGCCAGCAGCCAAGGGGAACCAGATACGCAGTATTTT.

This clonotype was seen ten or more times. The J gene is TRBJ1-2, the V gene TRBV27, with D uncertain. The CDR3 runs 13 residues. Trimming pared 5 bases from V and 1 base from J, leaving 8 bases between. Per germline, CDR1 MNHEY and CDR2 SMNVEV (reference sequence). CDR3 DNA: TGTGCCAGCAGTAGGGCAGTTAACTATGGCTACACCTTC. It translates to CASSRAVNYGYTF.

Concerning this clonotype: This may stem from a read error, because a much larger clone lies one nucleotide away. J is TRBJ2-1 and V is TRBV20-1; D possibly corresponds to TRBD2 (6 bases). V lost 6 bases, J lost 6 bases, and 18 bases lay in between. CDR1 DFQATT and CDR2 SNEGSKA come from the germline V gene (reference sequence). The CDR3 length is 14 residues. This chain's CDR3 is CSAGGSPYLNEQFF. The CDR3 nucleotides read TGCAGTGCGGGGGGAAGCCCGTACCTCAATGAGCAGTTCTTC.

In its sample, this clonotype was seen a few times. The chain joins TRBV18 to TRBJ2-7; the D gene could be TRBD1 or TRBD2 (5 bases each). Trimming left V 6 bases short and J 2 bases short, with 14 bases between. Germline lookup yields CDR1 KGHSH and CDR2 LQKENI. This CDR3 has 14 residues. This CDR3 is CASSLRDGAYEQYF. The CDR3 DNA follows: TGTGCCAGCTCTCTCCGGGACGGAGCCTACGAGCAGTACTTC.

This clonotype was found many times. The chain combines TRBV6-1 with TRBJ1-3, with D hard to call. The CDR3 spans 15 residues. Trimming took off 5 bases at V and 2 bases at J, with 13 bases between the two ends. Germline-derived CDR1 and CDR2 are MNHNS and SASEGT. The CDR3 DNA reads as TGTGCCAGCAGTTACGGCGGGGAACCTGGAAACACCATATATTTT. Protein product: CASSYGGEPGNTIYF.

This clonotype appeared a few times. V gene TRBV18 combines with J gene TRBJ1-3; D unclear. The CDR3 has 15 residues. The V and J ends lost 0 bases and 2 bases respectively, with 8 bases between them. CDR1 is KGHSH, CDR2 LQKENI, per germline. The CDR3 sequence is CASSPPTSPGNTIYF. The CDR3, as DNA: TGTGCCAGCTCACCACCGACTTCTCCTGGAAACACCATATATTTT.

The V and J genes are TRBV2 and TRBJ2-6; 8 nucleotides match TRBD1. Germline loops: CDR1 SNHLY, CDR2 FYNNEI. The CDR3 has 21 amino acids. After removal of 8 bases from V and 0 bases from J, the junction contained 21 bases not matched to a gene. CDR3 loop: CASSGVWGQEVVDSGANVLTF. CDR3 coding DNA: TGTGCCAGCTCAGGGGTTTGGGGACAGGAGGTAGTTGACTCTGGGGCCAACGTCCTGACTTTC.

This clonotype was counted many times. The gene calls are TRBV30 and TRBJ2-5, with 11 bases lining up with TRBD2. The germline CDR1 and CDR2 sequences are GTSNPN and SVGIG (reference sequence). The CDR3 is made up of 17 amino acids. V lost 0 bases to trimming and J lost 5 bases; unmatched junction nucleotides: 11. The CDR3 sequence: CAWSVELAGATGETQYF. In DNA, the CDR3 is TGTGCCTGGAGTGTGGAACTAGCGGGAGCCACGGGGGAGACCCAGTACTTC.

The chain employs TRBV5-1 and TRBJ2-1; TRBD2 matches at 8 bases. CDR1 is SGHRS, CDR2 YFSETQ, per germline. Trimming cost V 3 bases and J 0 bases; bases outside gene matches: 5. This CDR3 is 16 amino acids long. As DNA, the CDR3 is TGCGCCAGCAGCTCTACTAGCGGCCACTCCTACAATGAGCAGTTCTTC. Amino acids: CASSSTSGHSYNEQFF.